This TCR beta chain derives from a study of naive and memory T cell subsets (dated by TCRdb to the late 2010s). For the wider study: The study applied an open-source, UMI-based TCR alpha and beta sequencing pipeline to sorted naive and memory peripheral blood T cell subsets. RNA was DNase-treated and reverse transcribed with TCR constant-region primers, mostly using SuperScript III. Complete agreement was observed between the functional CMV T cell responses and the IgG serology results. The paper as a whole reports these results and caveats: A few larger clonotypes were present in naive repertoires, especially CD8 naive repertoires, and these clonotypes were possibly memory cells re-expressing CD45RA. TCR abundance followed a power law with an exponent that was different for naive and memory subsets but consistent across the three individuals. After error correction, only a single occurrence was seen for over 95% of naive TCR sequences, so much steeper abundance distributions were produced than in memory subsets. RNA-based TCR counts may be influenced by expression changes linked to T cell activation and differentiation. Gini index rose and Shannon and inverse Simpson diversity fell from naive through CM, EM and EMRA in both CD4 and CD8 cells. Single alpha or beta chain sequences, rather than paired alpha/beta receptors, were used to define clonotypes. The repertoire findings for the naive and memory subsets could not be validated against a ground truth because none was available.

Library prep was done by UMI-ligation and nested PCR. To cover both TRBC1 and TRBC2, the beta constant-region primer consisted of an equimolar mix of two oligonucleotides. The ligated cDNA went through four rounds of PCR with nested alpha and beta constant-region primers together with the SP2 primer. A single-stranded oligonucleotide carrying the SP2 primer and a 12-nucleotide UMI was ligated to the 3' end of the cDNA by T4 RNA ligase 1. The ligation reaction was kept at 16 degrees C for roughly 18-25 hours. To avoid over-amplification, PCR2 was usually performed as a SYBR Green qPCR and halted once a predetermined threshold was reached. All purifications after the first were performed with Agencourt AMPure XP magnetic beads. Libraries were quantified by Qubit and checked on a TapeStation, with a main peak expected near 650 bp. Pooled libraries were sequenced on an Illumina MiSeq with v2 2x251 paired-end kits, typically giving roughly 1-2.3 million reads per sample. Each sample's library went into the pool at approximately 4.2 nM, and roughly 4.5-7.5% PhiX was added to help with cluster recognition. As for the original processing: V and J genes were assigned to Demultiplexor-processed FASTQ reads by Decombinator through tag matching, with a single base-pair mismatch being allowed. Collapsinator used UMIs to correct both sequencing errors and frequency errors arising from PCR heterogeneity. TCRs were translated and CDR3s were extracted from the conserved cysteine to the FGXG phenylalanine by CDR3Translator, with non-productive sequences being flagged. Gini, Shannon entropy and inverse Simpson indices were computed after subsampling the repertoires to the same number of UMI-defined TCRs. Within the linear range, a power law was fitted to clonotype abundance distributions using maximum likelihood. Similar UMI counts, unique TCR numbers and clonal distributions were obtained with the pipeline and with MIGEC on one naive CD8 sample. One analysis removed from the naive repertoire any naive TCRs that were also present in any memory subset from the same donor. Repertoires were searched for around 7,000 CMV-associated CDR3 sequences compiled from VDJdb and a published dataset. TCRdb reran the public reads through fastp at Q25 and MiXCR, keeping productive beta chains. Every entry covers one CDR3 protein and lists the most common genes and DNA from its rows. The authors' filters were not applied to this entry. Counted in this sample were some 80,000 distinct CDR3 sequences; about 9.9% of them appeared once. Less than 1.5% of the sample is held by the ten biggest clonotypes.

The CDR3 contains 15 residues, cysteine and phenylalanine counted. The retained sequence is limited to the CDR3, 45 bases, with the frame set at the first base. At the junction V is shortened by 5 bases and J by 0 bases, with 11 bases in between. Via the germline V gene, CDR1 is SGHTA and CDR2 FQGNSA. From the second PCR step on, the TCR alpha and beta chain libraries were amplified in separate reactions. Donor CMV status was determined by IFNgamma production from CD4+ T cells after overnight stimulation of fresh PBMCs with CMV viral lysate. Using Miltenyi beads, CD4 T cells were first positively selected, and CD8 T cells were then positively selected from the CD4-negative fraction. Cells were stained for CD3, CD4, CD8, CD45RA, CD27 and a live/dead dye and were sorted on a BD Aria II into four subsets based on CD45RA and CD27. A few healthy volunteers provided blood, and the blood of each volunteer was split into CD4 and CD8 T cells and then into four differentiation subsets. Approximately 120 ml of peripheral blood was drawn per donor, and PBMC were isolated by Ficoll-Paque PLUS density-gradient centrifugation. The sorted cells were lysed in RLT buffer, after which RNA was extracted using a Qiagen RNeasy kit and kept at -80 degrees C.

This clonotype was counted many times. The antigen it binds to is not known. Base qualities are missing; no much larger clone stands one base away. The rearrangement combines TRBV7-2 with TRBJ2-1, with a tentative D gene TRBD2 over 5 matching bases. The receptor's source is a human donor in good health. Sequencing was done on a sample of naive CD8+ T cells from blood. The cell subset or site label for this specimen denotes: naive T cells, CD45RA high CD27+. The CDR3 protein: CASSTSGSSYNEQFF. At the DNA level, the sequence is TGTGCCAGCAGCACCAGCGGTAGCTCCTACAATGAGCAGTTCTTC.